This TCR beta chain was recovered during a study of blood T cells in healthy people across ages. Study-wide results and caveats: No conclusive comparison of naive versus antigen-experienced cells was possible with unsorted PBMCs. TCR beta diversity, measured per million T cells, fell in a roughly linear way with age.

As regards this clonotype: Antigen: not known.

A second PCR, run for about 7 to 12 cycles, used a sample-barcoded 5' primer plus a J-beta primer mix. Each cDNA molecule, via a template-switch adaptor with 12 random nucleotides, was tagged. Each sample yielded at least 3 million CDR3-containing paired-end reads. TCRdb independently ran MiXCR on the 5' RACE reads; one entry per CDR3 protein. This table holds roughly 700,000 distinct CDR3 sequences, about 52% found once. Sequencing input: blood. This clonotype originated in a woman in her fifties or sixties in good health.

CDR3 bases: TGTGCCAGCACAAAACAGGGTCTCTACAATGAGCAGTTCTTC. Its protein product is CASTKQGLYNEQFF. The rearrangement joins TRBV7-9 to TRBJ2-1; maybe TRBD1 (6 bases). This CDR3 region has 14 residues. Germline loops: CDR1 SEHNR, CDR2 FQNEAQ (reference sequence). V shed 7 bases and J shed 3 bases, with 13 bases lying between them. The full variable domain, with the rest looked up from reference TRBV7-9 and TRBJ2-1, is DTGVSQNPRHKITKRGQNVTFRCDPISEHNRLYWYRQTLGQGPEFLTYFQNEAQLEKSRLLSDRFSAERPKGSFSTLEIQRTEQGDSAMYLCASTKQGLYNEQFFGPGTRLTVL.